This TCR gamma chain was captured by sequencing in a study of γδ T cells in repeated Plasmodium falciparum infection (dated by TCRdb to the early 2020s). Some background on the complete study: The natural-infection arm enrolled Malian children exposed to intense seasonal malaria transmission, compared against age and gender matched Australian children. Four or five malaria-naive U.S. adults underwent four controlled human malaria infections by bites from P. falciparum NF54-infected Anopheles stephensi mosquitoes over approximately 640 days. Samples from controlled-infection subjects were taken at baseline, just before selected infections, and 21 days after each infection. Malian gammadelta TCR repertoires were analysed cross-sectionally during no-transmission periods and longitudinally across acute febrile malaria episodes. Using both natural infection in Mali and controlled human malaria infection, the study looked at the way repeated Plasmodium falciparum infection shapes the human gammadelta T cell repertoire.

Broad study findings and their caveats: Generalizability was limited because the Malian cohort came from a small rural village made up predominantly of one ethnic group. Repeated controlled infections appeared to drive waves of new clonotype selection in Vdelta2-negative, largely Vdelta1+, gammadelta TCR repertoires. Because the controlled-infection cohort was small, analysis of inter-individual variability in gammadelta T cell responses was limited. A highly stable polyclonal repertoire over time and infection, with many inter-individual overlapping TCRgamma sequences, was shown by Vgamma9/Vdelta2+ TCR repertoires. Compared with Australian children, Malian children appeared to have Vdelta2-negative gammadelta TCR repertoires that were more clonally expanded, less diverse and less shared.

For bulk TCR repertoire analysis, Vgamma9/Vdelta2+ and Vdelta2-negative gammadelta T cell populations were flow-sorted out of peripheral blood mononuclear cells. Germline trimming: 0 bases from V, 3 bases from J; junction bases outside gene matches: 17. The CDR3 holds 18 amino acids from the cysteine to the phenylalanine. The kept DNA is CDR3 alone, 54 bases in frame from the first base. CDR1 is given as VTNTFY and CDR2 as YDVSTARD, both from the germline V gene (reference sequence). There are a few counts of this clone. Its antigen has not been determined. This likely came from a read error, as a far larger clone is one base away. The sample has other DNA sequences that encode this CDR3 too. Library construction relied on multiplex PCR. Sequencer: Illumina MiSeq. From each sorted gammadelta T cell sample, both TCR gamma (TRG) and TCR delta (TRD) chains were sequenced. The study's processing was this. Clonotype tree plots, accumulated frequency of the top 20 clonotypes, diversity index (DI) and D75 metrics were included in the repertoire analyses. In TCRdb, clones were called once more from the public reads by CATT, and rows of identical DNA were later combined. Here the V and J calls rest on TCRdb's processing, not on the authors' analysis. The sample contains 25,000 to 35,000 gamma-chain clones, approximately 1.4% of them found a single time. The leading ten clones occupy roughly 21% of the sample.

The receptor chain draws on TRGV3 and TRGJ1 or TRGJ2. TCRdb leaves out the J gene; it was filled in here by matching the DNA to germline. The sample consisted of gamma-delta T cells from blood. This TCR derives from a pool of human donors (malaria-infected and uninfected, not separated). The CDR3 amino acid sequence is: CATWDRRIARTLYYKKLF. The sequenced DNA: TGTGCCACCTGGGACAGGCGAATAGCCAGGACTCTTTATTATAAGAAACTCTTT.